The 25 T cell receptor beta chains below come from one sample, sequenced in a study. TCRdb reprocessed the 5' RACE reads via MiXCR and lists one record per CDR3 protein. Here the sample spans 8,000 to 8,500 distinct CDR3 sequences, about two thirds being singletons. Sample: tumor-infiltrating naive CD4+ T cells sorted from the breast tumor. The subset: naive CD4+ T cells, CD4+CD45RA+CD25-. The origin of the receptors is a female donor with breast cancer.

The chain combines TRBV20-1 with TRBJ2-1; TRBD2 matches at 9 bases. V shed 5 bases, J shed 0 bases, and the junction held 5 bases outside the gene matches. Looked up from germline, CDR1 is DFQATT and CDR2 is SNEGSKA (reference sequence). The CDR3 totals 15 residues. The CDR3 region has the DNA TGCAGTGCTGTAGCGGGGGACCACTCCTACAATGAGCAGTTCTTC. As protein: CSAVAGDHSYNEQFF.

The genes are TRBV12-3 or TRBV12-4 and TRBJ1-3; TRBD1 is a possible D gene (6 bases). CDR3 length: 15 amino acids. V lost 5 bases to trimming and J lost 1 base, with 12 bases between them. The CDR3 DNA reads as TGTGCCAGCAGTCTTTCAGGGGTTTCTGGAAACACCATATATTTT. Its translation is CASSLSGVSGNTIYF.

This chain uses TRBV6-5 with TRBJ1-2; D ambiguous. This CDR3 has 14 amino acids. V lost 6 bases and J lost 5, with 16 bases in between. Germline V gene data show CDR1 as MNHEY and CDR2 as SVGAGI. The CDR3 here is CASSPAQERYGYTF. CDR3 DNA: TGTGCCAGCAGCCCCGCCCAGGAGAGGTATGGCTACACCTTC.

As for this clonotype: At one end the junction does not follow the germline gene, possibly because of a read error. As DNA, the CDR3 is TGCAGTGCTAGAGAAGTAGCGGGGGCTGGGGAGCTGTTCTTC. Translating it yields CSAREVAGAGELFF. V usage is TRBV20-1 and J usage is TRBJ2-1; 9 bases are shared with TRBD2. From germline, CDR1 is DFQATT and CDR2 SNEGSKA (reference sequence). This CDR3 is built from 14 residues.

V and J are TRBV7-2 and TRBJ2-1, with D unresolved. Trimming pared 1 base from V and 6 bases from J, leaving 7 bases between. Germline assignment: CDR1 SGHTA and CDR2 FQGNSA. This CDR3 is built from 13 residues. As DNA, the CDR3 is TGTGCCAGCAGCTTAGTGGTTAGCAATGAGCAGTTCTTC. Its translation is CASSLVVSNEQFF.

This clonotype occurred once. The rearrangement joins TRBV20-1 to TRBJ1-5; no reliable D call. Trimming stripped 3 bases from V and 3 bases from J, with 15 bases between. Germline CDR1 and CDR2: DFQATT and SNEGSKA (reference sequence). The CDR3 loop spans 15 amino acids. In DNA, the CDR3 is TGCAGTGCTAGGGCGCGCGCCGATGACAATCAGCCCCAGCATTTT. Its protein product is CSARARADDNQPQHF.

This clonotype was counted a few times. This rearrangement joins TRBV5-1 to TRBJ2-3; 9 nucleotides agree with TRBD2. The CDR3 loop spans 17 amino acids. With V trimmed by 1 base and J by 3 bases, 9 bases remained unmatched. Germline values: CDR1 SGHRS, CDR2 YFSETQ. Here the CDR3 DNA reads TGCGCCAGCAGCTTGTTTGGCGGGGGGGCCGCAACAGATACGCAGTATTTT. As protein: CASSLFGGGAATDTQYF.

V usage is TRBV20-1 and J usage is TRBJ1-1; D unclear. This CDR3 contains 12 residues. Per germline, CDR1 DFQATT and CDR2 SNEGSKA (reference sequence). Trimming took 6 bases from V and 1 from J, leaving 9 bases between them. The CDR3 sequence is CSAVAGNTEAFF. The CDR3 region has the DNA TGCAGTGCGGTGGCTGGGAACACTGAAGCTTTCTTT.

The table lists this clonotype with a few counts. The rearrangement links TRBV3-1 to TRBJ2-7; D not resolved. The germline V gene encodes CDR1 LGHDT and CDR2 YNNKEL (reference sequence). The CDR3 totals 12 residues. The ends were cut back, 0 bases at V and 9 bases at J, with 9 bases in the middle. CDR3 coding DNA: TGTGCCAGCAGCCAAGATCTCGGGTGGCAGTACTTC. Translating it yields CASSQDLGWQYF.

The chain recombines TRBV12-3 or TRBV12-4 with TRBJ2-1, with no clear D. The CDR3 runs to 12 residues. The V gene lost 8 bases and the J gene lost 3 bases, with 8 bases spanning the gap. CDR3: CASVTDYNEQFF. The CDR3 DNA reads as TGTGCCAGCGTAACAGACTACAATGAGCAGTTCTTC.

The genes are TRBV11-2 and TRBJ2-7, with 7 bases aligning to TRBD1. In germline, CDR1 is SGHAT, CDR2 FQNNGV. CDR3 size: 14 residues. V shed 5 bases, J shed 2 bases, and the junction held 6 bases outside the gene matches. The CDR3 sequence: CASSRPGQTYEQYF. The CDR3 coding sequence is TGTGCCAGCAGCCGACCGGGACAGACCTACGAGCAGTACTTC.

The J gene is TRBJ2-7, the V gene TRBV6-1, with 9 bases matching TRBD1. This CDR3 region has 14 residues. Germline CDR1 reads MNHNS; CDR2 reads SASEGT. J gave up 6 bases and V 8 bases, and 11 bases lay outside the gene matches. In DNA, the CDR3 is TGTGCCAGCGCAAGCAGGACAGGGGCAGGCGAGCAGTACTTC. Its protein product is CASASRTGAGEQYF.

The chain has TRBV28 and TRBJ1-5; TRBD1 is a possible D gene (5 bases). Germline CDR1 reads MDHEN; CDR2 reads SYDVKM. This CDR3 has 15 residues. Trimming shortened V by 0 bases and J by 7 bases, and 13 bases separated the two germline ends. The CDR3 DNA reads as TGTGCCAGCAGTTTATGGGGGGGAGGAGGGCAGCCCCAGCATTTT. Translation gives CASSLWGGGGQPQHF.

J is TRBJ2-7 and V is TRBV7-6, with 9 bases matching TRBD2. V shed 4 bases, J shed 2 bases, and the junction held 3 bases outside the gene matches. CDR3 size: 14 residues. Germline-derived CDR1 and CDR2 are SGHVS and FNYEAQ. CDR3 loop: CASSSASGAYEQYF. As DNA, the CDR3 is TGTGCCAGCAGCTCTGCTAGCGGGGCCTACGAGCAGTACTTC.

The gene calls are TRBV7-6 and TRBJ1-2, with a possible D match to TRBD1 (5 bases). The germline CDR1 and CDR2 sequences are SGHVS and FNYEAQ. The CDR3 length is 15 residues. V lost 5 bases and J lost 2, with 15 bases in between. The CDR3 DNA sequence: TGTGCCAGCAGCCCGAGGGGAGGGATAAACTATGGCTACACCTTC. This encodes CASSPRGGINYGYTF.

This clonotype showed up just a few times. This chain links TRBV6-1 with TRBJ1-2; D unclear. Trimming cost V 0 bases and J 8 bases, with 16 bases left between them. The CDR3 has 15 residues. Germline V gives CDR1 MNHNS, CDR2 SASEGT. The CDR3 DNA follows: TGTGCCAGCAGTGAAGCTTCCCAGCCGGCCTGGGGCTACACCTTC. The encoded protein is CASSEASQPAWGYTF.

The count of this clonotype is one. The chain uses TRBV5-1 and TRBJ2-1, with 9 nucleotides matching TRBD2. The length of the CDR3 is 16 residues. Trimming removed 4 bases from V and 2 bases from J; junction bases left unmatched: 7. Germline CDR1 reads SGHRS; CDR2 reads YFSETQ. CDR3 amino acids: CASSPGAGGTYNEQFF. CDR3 nucleotides: TGCGCCAGCAGCCCGGGGGCGGGAGGGACCTACAATGAGCAGTTCTTC.

Concerning this clonotype itself: The junction differs from germline at one of its ends, possibly a read error. CDR3 nucleotide sequence: TGTGCCAGCGGCGTAGCAATGGGCACCTCTGGAAACACCATATATTTT. Protein product: CASGVAMGTSGNTIYF. This chain joins TRBV9 and TRBJ1-3; D gene uncertain. The CDR3 extends over 16 amino acids. The germline gives CDR1 SGDLS, CDR2 YYNGEE.

The chain links TRBV20-1 to TRBJ1-2; D unresolved. The CDR3 covers 12 residues. V lost 2 bases and J lost 4, with 8 bases in between. The germline gives CDR1 DFQATT, CDR2 SNEGSKA (reference sequence). CDR3 DNA sequence: TGCAGTGCTAGAAAGGCCCCCTATGGCTACACCTTC. Protein product: CSARKAPYGYTF.

The chain carries TRBV28 and TRBJ2-7; D is possibly TRBD2 (6 bases). The CDR3 is made up of 13 amino acids. Between the trimmed V and J ends, which lost 10 bases and 6 bases, there was a span of 19 bases. The germline gives CDR1 MDHEN, CDR2 SYDVKM. The CDR3 region is CATRTIARPEQYF. The CDR3 coding sequence is TGTGCCACCAGGACTATAGCGAGGCCCGAGCAGTACTTC.

The chain joins TRBV7-6 to TRBJ2-7; D call uncertain. The ends were cut back, 1 base at V and 2 bases at J, with 9 bases in the middle. The CDR3 covers 14 residues. Germline V lookup: CDR1 SGHVS, CDR2 FNYEAQ. The CDR3 DNA is TGTGCCAGCAGCTTAGGGCAGGAACCCTACGAGCAGTACTTC. This sequence encodes CASSLGQEPYEQYF.

This clonotype appeared a few times. The rearrangement links TRBV7-2 to TRBJ2-3; D remains ambiguous. Trimming cost V 1 base and J 2 bases, with 10 bases left between them. This CDR3 has 15 residues. CDR1 is SGHTA, CDR2 FQGNSA, per germline. The chain's CDR3 is CASSLVWRLTDTQYF. CDR3 nucleotides: TGTGCCAGCAGCTTAGTTTGGCGGCTCACAGATACGCAGTATTTT.

The genes are TRBV12-3 or TRBV12-4 and TRBJ1-5; D uncertain. V shed 4 bases and J shed 7 bases, with 8 bases lying between them. This CDR3 has 12 residues. CDR3 DNA: TGTGCCAGCAGTTGGAGTACCCAGCCCCAGCATTTT. It is translated as CASSWSTQPQHF.

The chain has TRBV5-1 and TRBJ2-3; 8 bases align to TRBD2. The CDR3 extends over 14 amino acids. Per germline, CDR1 SGHRS and CDR2 YFSETQ. Trimming at V came to 2 bases and at J to 2 bases, leaving 1 base not matched to a gene. The CDR3, as DNA: TGCGCCAGCAGCTTTAGCGGGGCCACAGATACGCAGTATTTT. It encodes CASSFSGATDTQYF. Combining the CDR3 with reference TRBV5-1 and TRBJ2-3 gives the whole variable domain KAGVTQTPRYLIKTRGQQVTLSCSPISGHRSVSWYQQTPGQGLQFLFEYFSETQRNKGNFPGRFSGRQFSNSRSEMNVSTLELGDSALYLCASSFSGATDTQYFGPGTRLTVL.

The chain combines TRBV5-1 with TRBJ1-1, with a possible D match to TRBD1 (6 bases). The CDR3 has 15 amino acids. The V end was cut by 4 bases, the J end by 2 bases, with 15 bases between. The germline CDR1 and CDR2 sequences are SGHRS and YFSETQ. In nucleotides, the CDR3 is TGCGCCAGCAGCAGCCGGACAGTTAGAAACACTGAAGCTTTCTTT. Residues: CASSSRTVRNTEAFF.